This TCR beta chain was recorded in a study of blood T cell repertoires in COVID-19. TCRdb's copy holds only in-frame clones and misses some; the assay was immunoSEQ multiplex PCR. The profile shows 200,000 to 250,000 clones, 70% to 90% of them singletons. The CDR3 covers 15 residues. The germline CDR1 and CDR2 sequences are LNHDA and SQIVND (reference sequence). V was pared by 10 bases and J by 8 bases, with 24 bases between. Sequencing used peripheral blood. This TCR was recovered from a woman aged 18-29 years who had recovered from COVID-19. The chain employs TRBV19 and TRBJ1-5; perhaps TRBD1 as D (6 bases). CDR3 nucleotide sequence: TGTGCCACTAAAACAGGGTCCTTTGCTAAGGAGCCCCAGCATTTT. Its protein product is CATKTGSFAKEPQHF.